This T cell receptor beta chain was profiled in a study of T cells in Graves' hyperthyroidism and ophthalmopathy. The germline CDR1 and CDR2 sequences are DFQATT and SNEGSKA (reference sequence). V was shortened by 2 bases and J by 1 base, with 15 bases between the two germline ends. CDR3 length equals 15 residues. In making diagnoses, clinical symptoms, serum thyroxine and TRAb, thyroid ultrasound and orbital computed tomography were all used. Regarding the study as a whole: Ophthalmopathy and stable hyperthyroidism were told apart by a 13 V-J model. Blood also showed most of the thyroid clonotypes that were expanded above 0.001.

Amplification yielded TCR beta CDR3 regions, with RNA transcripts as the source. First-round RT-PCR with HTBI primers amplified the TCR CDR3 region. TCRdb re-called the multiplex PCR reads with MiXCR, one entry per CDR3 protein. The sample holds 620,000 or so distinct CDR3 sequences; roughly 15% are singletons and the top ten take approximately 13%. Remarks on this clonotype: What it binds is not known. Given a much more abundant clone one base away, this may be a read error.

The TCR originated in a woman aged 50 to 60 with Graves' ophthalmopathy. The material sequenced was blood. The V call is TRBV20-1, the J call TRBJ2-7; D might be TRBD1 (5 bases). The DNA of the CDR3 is TGCAGTGCTAGACCATCGGACATGGCTTCCTACGAGCAGTACTTC. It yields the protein CSARPSDMASYEQYF.